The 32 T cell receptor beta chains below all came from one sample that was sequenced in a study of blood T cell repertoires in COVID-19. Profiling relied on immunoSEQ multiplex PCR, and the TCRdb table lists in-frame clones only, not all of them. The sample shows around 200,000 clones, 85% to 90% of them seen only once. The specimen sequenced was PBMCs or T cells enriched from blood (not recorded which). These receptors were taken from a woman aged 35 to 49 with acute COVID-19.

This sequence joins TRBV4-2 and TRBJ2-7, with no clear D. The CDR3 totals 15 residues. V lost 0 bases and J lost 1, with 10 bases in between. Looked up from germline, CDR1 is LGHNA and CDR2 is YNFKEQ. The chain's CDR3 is CASSQDVFESYEQYF. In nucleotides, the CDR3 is TGTGCCAGCAGCCAAGATGTCTTCGAGTCCTACGAGCAGTACTTC.

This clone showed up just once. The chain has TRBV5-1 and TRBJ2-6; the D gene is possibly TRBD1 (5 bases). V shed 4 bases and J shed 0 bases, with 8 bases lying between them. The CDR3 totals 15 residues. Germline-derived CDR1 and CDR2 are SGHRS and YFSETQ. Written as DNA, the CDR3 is TGCGCCAGCAGCCGCGACAGCTCTGGGGCCAACGTCCTGACTTTC. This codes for CASSRDSSGANVLTF.

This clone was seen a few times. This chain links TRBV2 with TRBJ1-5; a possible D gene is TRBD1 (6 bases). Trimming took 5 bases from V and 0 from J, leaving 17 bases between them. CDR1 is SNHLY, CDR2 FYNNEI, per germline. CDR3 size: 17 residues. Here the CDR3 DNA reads TGTGCCAGCAGTCTCTCGTCCTCAGGGGCTAGCAATCAGCCCCAGCATTTT. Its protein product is CASSLSSSGASNQPQHF.

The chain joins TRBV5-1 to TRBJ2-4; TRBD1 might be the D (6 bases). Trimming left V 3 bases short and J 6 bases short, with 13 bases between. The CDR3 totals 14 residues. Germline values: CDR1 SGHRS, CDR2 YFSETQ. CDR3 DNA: TGCGCCAGCAGCTCCTCTACAGGGAGAAACATTCAGTACTTC. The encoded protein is CASSSSTGRNIQYF. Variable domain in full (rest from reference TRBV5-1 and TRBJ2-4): KAGVTQTPRYLIKTRGQQVTLSCSPISGHRSVSWYQQTPGQGLQFLFEYFSETQRNKGNFPGRFSGRQFSNSRSEMNVSTLELGDSALYLCASSSSTGRNIQYFGAGTRLSVL.

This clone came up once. CDR3 region: CASSVDRQGASEQYF. DNA for the CDR3: TGTGCCAGCAGCGTAGACAGACAGGGGGCCTCCGAGCAGTACTTC. This chain joins TRBV9 and TRBJ2-7; 10 bases map to TRBD1. This CDR3 has 15 amino acids. V lost 0 bases to trimming and J lost 6 bases; unmatched junction nucleotides: 6. The germline V gene has CDR1 SGDLS and CDR2 YYNGEE.

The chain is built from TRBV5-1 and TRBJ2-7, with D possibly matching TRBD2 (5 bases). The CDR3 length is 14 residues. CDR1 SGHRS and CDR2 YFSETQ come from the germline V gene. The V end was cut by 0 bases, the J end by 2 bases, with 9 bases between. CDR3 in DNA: TGCGCCAGCAGCTTGGGGACTGACACCTACGAGCAGTACTTC. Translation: CASSLGTDTYEQYF.

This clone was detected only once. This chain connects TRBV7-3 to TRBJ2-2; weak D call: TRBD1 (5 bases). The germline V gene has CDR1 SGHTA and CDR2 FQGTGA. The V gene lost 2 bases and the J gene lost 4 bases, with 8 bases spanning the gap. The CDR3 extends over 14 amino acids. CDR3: CASSLQGSTGELFF. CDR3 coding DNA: TGTGCCAGCAGCTTACAGGGTTCCACCGGGGAGCTGTTTTTT.

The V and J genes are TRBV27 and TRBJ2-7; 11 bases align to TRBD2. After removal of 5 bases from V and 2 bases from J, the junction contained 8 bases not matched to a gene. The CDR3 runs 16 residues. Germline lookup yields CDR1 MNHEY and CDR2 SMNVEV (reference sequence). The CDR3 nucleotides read TGTGCCAGCAGTGTCACGACTAGCGGGGCAACCTACGAGCAGTACTTC. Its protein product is CASSVTTSGATYEQYF.

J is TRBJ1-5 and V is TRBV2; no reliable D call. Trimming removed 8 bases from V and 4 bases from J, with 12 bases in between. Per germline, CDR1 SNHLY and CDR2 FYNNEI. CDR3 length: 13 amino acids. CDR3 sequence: CASGGRSNQPQHF. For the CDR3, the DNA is TGTGCCAGCGGAGGACGTTCGAATCAGCCCCAGCATTTT.

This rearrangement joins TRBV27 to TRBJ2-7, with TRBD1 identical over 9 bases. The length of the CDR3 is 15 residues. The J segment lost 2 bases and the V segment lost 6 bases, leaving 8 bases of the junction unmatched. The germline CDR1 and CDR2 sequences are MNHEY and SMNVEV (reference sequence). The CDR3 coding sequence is TGTGCCAGCAGGCCAACGGGACAGGGAACCTACGAGCAGTACTTC. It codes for CASRPTGQGTYEQYF.

The CDR3 DNA sequence: TGTGCCAGCTCACCGTCGGACGGGGTTAGCGAGCAGTACTTC. Encoded protein: CASSPSDGVSEQYF. The chain has TRBV18 and TRBJ2-7, with D possibly being TRBD2 (5 bases). The V and J ends lost 3 bases and 6 bases respectively, with 15 bases between them. The V gene's germline CDR1 is KGHSH and CDR2 LQKENI. This CDR3 spans 14 amino acids.

In DNA, the CDR3 is TGTGCCAGCAGCTTCTCTAGCGTCTACGAGCAGTACTTC. Translating it yields CASSFSSVYEQYF. This chain joins TRBV7-2 and TRBJ2-7; weak D call: TRBD2 (6 bases). Germline V lookup: CDR1 SGHTA, CDR2 FQGNSA. V dropped 3 bases and J dropped 3 bases, with 9 bases sitting between them. This CDR3 spans 13 amino acids. Drawing the rest from reference TRBV7-2 and TRBJ2-7, the complete variable domain is GAGVSQSPSNKVTEKGKDVELRCDPISGHTALYWYRQSLGQGLEFLIYFQGNSAPDKSGLPSDRFSAERTGGSVSTLTIQRTQQEDSAVYLCASSFSSVYEQYFGPGTRLTVT.

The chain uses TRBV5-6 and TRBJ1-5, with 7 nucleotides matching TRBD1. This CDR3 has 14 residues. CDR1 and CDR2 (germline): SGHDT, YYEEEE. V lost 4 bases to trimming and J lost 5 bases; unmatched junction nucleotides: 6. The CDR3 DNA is TGTGCCAGCAGCCCACAGGGGACCCATCAGCCCCAGCATTTT. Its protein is CASSPQGTHQPQHF.

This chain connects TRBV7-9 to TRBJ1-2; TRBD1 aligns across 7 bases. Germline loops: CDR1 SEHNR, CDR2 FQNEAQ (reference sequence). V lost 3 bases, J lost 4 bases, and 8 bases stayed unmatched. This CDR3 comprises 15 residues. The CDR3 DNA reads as TGTGCCAGCAGCTTCGGGACAGCAGACCCCTATGGCTACACCTTC. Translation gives CASSFGTADPYGYTF. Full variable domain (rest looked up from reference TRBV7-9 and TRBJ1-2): DTGVSQNPRHKITKRGQNVTFRCDPISEHNRLYWYRQTLGQGPEFLTYFQNEAQLEKSRLLSDRFSAERPKGSFSTLEIQRTEQGDSAMYLCASSFGTADPYGYTFGSGTRLTVV.

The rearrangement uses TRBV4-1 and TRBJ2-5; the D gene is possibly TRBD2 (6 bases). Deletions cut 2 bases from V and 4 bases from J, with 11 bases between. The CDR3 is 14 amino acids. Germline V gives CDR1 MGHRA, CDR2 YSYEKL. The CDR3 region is CASSQYPGGETQYF. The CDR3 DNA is TGCGCCAGCAGCCAATACCCCGGGGGAGAGACCCAGTACTTC.

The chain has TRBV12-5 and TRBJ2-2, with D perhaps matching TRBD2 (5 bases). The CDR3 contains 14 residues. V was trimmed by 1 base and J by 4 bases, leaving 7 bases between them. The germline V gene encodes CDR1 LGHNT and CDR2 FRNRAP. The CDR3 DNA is TGTGCTAGTGGTTTGGGGACTGGCACCGGGGAGCTGTTTTTT. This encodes CASGLGTGTGELFF.

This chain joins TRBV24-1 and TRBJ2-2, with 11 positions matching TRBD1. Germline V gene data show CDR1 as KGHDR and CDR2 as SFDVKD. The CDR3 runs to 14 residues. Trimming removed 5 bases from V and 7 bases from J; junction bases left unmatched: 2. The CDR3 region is CATSGTGGLGELFF. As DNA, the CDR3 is TGTGCCACCAGTGGGACAGGGGGCCTCGGGGAGCTGTTTTTT.

CDR3 protein: CASNEQVPSGANVLTF. The CDR3, as DNA: TGTGCCAGCAACGAACAAGTTCCCTCTGGGGCCAACGTCCTGACTTTC. The chain uses TRBV27 and TRBJ2-6, with D hard to call. The germline gives CDR1 MNHEY, CDR2 SMNVEV (reference sequence). This CDR3 is built from 16 residues. Trimming pared 7 bases from V and 0 bases from J, leaving 13 bases between.

In DNA, the CDR3 is TGTGCCAGCAGCTTGGGTAGCGGGAGGGCAGATACGCAGTATTTT. This sequence encodes CASSLGSGRADTQYF. The chain couples TRBV5-4 to TRBJ2-3; 11 nucleotides agree with TRBD2. The CDR3 is 15 amino acids. Trimming removed 0 bases from V and 4 bases from J; junction bases left unmatched: 1. Germline V lookup: CDR1 SGHNT, CDR2 YYREEE (reference sequence).

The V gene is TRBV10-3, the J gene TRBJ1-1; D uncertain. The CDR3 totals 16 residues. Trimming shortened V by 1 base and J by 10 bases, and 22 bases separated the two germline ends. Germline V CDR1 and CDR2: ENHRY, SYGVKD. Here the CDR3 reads CAISEYRQVSAGGAFF. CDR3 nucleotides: TGTGCCATCAGTGAGTATAGGCAGGTCTCAGCTGGAGGAGCTTTCTTT.

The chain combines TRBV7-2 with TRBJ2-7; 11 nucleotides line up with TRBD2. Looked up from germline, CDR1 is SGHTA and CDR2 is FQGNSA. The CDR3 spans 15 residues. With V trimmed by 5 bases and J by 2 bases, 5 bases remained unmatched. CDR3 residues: CASSPRLAGPYEQYF. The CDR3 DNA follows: TGTGCCAGCAGCCCGAGACTAGCGGGGCCCTACGAGCAGTACTTC.

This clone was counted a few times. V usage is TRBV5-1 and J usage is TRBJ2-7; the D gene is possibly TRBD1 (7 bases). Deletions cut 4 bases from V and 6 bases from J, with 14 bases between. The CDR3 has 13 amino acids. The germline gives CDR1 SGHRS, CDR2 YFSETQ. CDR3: CASSPGTAGEQYF. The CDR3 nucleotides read TGCGCCAGCAGCCCGGGGACAGCGGGCGAGCAGTACTTC.

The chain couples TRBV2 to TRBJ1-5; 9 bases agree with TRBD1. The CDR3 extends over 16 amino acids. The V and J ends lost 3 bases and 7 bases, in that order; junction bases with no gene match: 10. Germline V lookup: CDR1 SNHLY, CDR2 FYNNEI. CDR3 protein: CASSEFRTGVGQPQHF. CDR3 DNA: TGTGCCAGCAGTGAGTTTAGGACAGGGGTGGGCCAGCCCCAGCATTTT.

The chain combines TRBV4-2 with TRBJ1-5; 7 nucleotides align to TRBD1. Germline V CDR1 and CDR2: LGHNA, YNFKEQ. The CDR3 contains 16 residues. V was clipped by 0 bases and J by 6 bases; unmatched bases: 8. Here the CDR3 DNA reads TGTGCCAGCAGCCAAGATTATCGGCAGGGGGGTCAGCCCCAGCATTTT. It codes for CASSQDYRQGGQPQHF.

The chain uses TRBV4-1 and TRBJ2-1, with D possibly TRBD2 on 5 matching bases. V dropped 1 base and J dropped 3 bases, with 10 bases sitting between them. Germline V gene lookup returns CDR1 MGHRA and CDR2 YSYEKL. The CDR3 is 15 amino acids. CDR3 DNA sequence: TGCGCCAGCAGCCAAGTCGACGGGGACTACAATGAGCAGTTCTTC. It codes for CASSQVDGDYNEQFF.

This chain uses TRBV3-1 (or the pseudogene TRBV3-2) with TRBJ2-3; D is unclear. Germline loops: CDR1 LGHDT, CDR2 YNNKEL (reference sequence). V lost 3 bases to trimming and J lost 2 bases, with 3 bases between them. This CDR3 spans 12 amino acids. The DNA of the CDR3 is TGTGCCAGCAGCCAGTACACAGATACGCAGTATTTT. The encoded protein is CASSQYTDTQYF.

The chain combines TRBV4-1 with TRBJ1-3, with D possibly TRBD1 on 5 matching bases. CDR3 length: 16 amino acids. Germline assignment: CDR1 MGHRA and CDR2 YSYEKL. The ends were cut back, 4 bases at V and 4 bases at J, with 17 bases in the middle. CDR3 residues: CASSRRPDIWGNTIYF. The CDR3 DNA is TGCGCCAGCAGCCGCCGCCCGGACATCTGGGGAAACACCATATATTTT.

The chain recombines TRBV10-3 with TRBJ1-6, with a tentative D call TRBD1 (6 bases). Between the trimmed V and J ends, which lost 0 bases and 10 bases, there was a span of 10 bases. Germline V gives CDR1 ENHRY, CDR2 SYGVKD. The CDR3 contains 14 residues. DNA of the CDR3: TGTGCCATCAGTGAGTCACAGGGAAGGTCACCCCTCCACTTT. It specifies CAISESQGRSPLHF.

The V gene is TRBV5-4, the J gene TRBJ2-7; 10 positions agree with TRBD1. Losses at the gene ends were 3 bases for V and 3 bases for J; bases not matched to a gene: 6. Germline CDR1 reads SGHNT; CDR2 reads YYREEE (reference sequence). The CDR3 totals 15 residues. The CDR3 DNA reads TGTGCCAGCAGCTCCCGGGACAGGGGTTTCTACGAGCAGTACTTC. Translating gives CASSSRDRGFYEQYF.

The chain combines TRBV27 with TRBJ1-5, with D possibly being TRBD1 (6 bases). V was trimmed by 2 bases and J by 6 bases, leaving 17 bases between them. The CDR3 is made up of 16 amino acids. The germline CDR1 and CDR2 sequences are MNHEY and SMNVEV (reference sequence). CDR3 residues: CASSLNPGAGVQPQHF. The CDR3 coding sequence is TGTGCCAGCAGTTTAAACCCCGGGGCAGGGGTTCAGCCCCAGCATTTT.

This chain's CDR3 is CASRRVGQGQFYEQYF. CDR3 DNA sequence: TGTGCCAGCAGACGAGTTGGACAGGGTCAATTCTACGAGCAGTACTTC. The gene calls are TRBV6-6 and TRBJ2-7, with TRBD1 matching over 8 bases. CDR1 MNHNY and CDR2 SVGAGI come from the germline V gene (reference sequence). The CDR3 is 16 residues long. Unmatched junction bases numbered 13, after V lost 6 bases and J lost 3 bases.

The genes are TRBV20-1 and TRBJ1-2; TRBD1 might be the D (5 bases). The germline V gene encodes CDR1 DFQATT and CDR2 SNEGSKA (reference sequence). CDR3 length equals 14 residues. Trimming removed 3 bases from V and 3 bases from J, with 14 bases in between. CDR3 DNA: TGCAGTGCTAGTCCCCCCCAGGGCCACTATGGCTACACCTTC. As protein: CSASPPQGHYGYTF.